This T cell receptor beta chain was recovered during a study of blood T cell repertoires in COVID-19. Study-level background: The samples span acute and convalescent COVID-19 from the United States, Italy and Spain.

In the source study's methods: Reference gene primer amplification gave estimated nucleated cell counts. Assay used: immunoSEQ multiplex PCR; TCRdb lists only in-frame clones, some missing. Clonal size and the V and J genes are those of that table, whereas D and trimming came from the DNA. The sample has about 38,000 clones; 70% to 90% are singletons. V was pared by 6 bases and J by 5 bases, with 11 bases between. CDR1 and CDR2 from the germline V gene are LNHDA and SQIVND (reference sequence). This CDR3 is built from 13 residues. This sequence was found in a man between 65 and 85 years old with active COVID-19. The sequencing sample was made of peripheral blood. The J gene is TRBJ2-1, the V gene TRBV19; TRBD2 might be the D (5 bases). CDR3: CASRIKADNEQFF. The CDR3 DNA is TGTGCCAGTAGGATTAAAGCGGACAATGAGCAGTTCTTC.